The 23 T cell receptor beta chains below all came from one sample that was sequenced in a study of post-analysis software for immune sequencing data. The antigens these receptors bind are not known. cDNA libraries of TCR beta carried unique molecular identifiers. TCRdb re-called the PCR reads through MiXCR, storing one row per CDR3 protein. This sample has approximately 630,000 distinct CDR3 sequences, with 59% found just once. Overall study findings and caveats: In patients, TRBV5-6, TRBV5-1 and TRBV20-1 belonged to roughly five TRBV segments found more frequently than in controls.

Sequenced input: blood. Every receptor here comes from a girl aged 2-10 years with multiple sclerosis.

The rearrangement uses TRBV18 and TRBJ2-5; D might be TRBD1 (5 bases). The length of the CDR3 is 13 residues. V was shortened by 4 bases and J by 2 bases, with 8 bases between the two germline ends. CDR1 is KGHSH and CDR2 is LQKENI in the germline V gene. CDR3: CASSLQDQETQYF. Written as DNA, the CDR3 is TGTGCCAGCTCACTACAGGATCAAGAGACCCAGTACTTC.

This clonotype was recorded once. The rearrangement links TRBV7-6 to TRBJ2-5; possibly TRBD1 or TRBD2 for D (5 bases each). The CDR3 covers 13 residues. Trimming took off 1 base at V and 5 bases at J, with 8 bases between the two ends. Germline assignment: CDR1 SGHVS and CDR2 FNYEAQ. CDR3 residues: CASSLGDGETQYF. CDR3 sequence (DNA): TGTGCCAGCAGCTTAGGGGACGGGGAGACCCAGTACTTC. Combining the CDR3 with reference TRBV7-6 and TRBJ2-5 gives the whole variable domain GAGVSQSPRYKVTKRGQDVALRCDPISGHVSLYWYRQALGQGPEFLTYFNYEAQQDKSGLPNDRFSAERPEGSISTLTIQRTEQRDSAMYRCASSLGDGETQYFGPGTRLLVL.

The CDR3 here is CASSLGQQGAFSPLHF. For the CDR3, the DNA is TGTGCCAGCAGCTTAGGTCAGCAGGGGGCTTTTTCACCCCTCCACTTT. This rearrangement joins TRBV7-9 to TRBJ1-6, with 8 positions matching TRBD1. Germline loops: CDR1 SEHNR, CDR2 FQNEAQ (reference sequence). The CDR3 is made up of 16 amino acids. J gave up 9 bases and V 1 base, and 8 bases lay outside the gene matches.

The CDR3 bases are TGTGCCAGCAGTTTTGGCAGCGTGCAGTACTTC. Translation: CASSFGSVQYF. V and J are TRBV12-3 or TRBV12-4 and TRBJ2-7; D unresolved. V dropped 3 bases and J dropped 9 bases, with 9 bases sitting between them. The length of the CDR3 is 11 residues.

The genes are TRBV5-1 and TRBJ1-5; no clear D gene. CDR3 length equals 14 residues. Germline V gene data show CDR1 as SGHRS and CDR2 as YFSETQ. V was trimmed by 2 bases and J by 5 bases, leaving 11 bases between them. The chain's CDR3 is CASSLAGRDQPQHF. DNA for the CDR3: TGCGCCAGCAGCTTAGCGGGTAGGGATCAGCCCCAGCATTTT.

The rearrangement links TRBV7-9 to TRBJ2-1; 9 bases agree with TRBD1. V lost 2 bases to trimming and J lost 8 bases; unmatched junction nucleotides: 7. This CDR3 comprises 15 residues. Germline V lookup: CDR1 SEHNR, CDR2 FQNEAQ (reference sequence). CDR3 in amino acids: CASSLKGTGSDEQFF. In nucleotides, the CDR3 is TGTGCCAGCAGCTTAAAAGGGACAGGGTCCGATGAGCAGTTCTTC.

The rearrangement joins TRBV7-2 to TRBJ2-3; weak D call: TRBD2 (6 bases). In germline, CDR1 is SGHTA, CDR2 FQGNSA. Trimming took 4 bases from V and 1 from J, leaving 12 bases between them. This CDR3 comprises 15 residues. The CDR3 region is CASSSLTRGTDTQYF. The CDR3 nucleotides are TGTGCCAGCAGCTCCCTGACTAGGGGCACAGATACGCAGTATTTT. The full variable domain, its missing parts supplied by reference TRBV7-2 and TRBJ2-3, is GAGVSQSPSNKVTEKGKDVELRCDPISGHTALYWYRQSLGQGLEFLIYFQGNSAPDKSGLPSDRFSAERTGGSVSTLTIQRTQQEDSAVYLCASSSLTRGTDTQYFGPGTRLTVL.

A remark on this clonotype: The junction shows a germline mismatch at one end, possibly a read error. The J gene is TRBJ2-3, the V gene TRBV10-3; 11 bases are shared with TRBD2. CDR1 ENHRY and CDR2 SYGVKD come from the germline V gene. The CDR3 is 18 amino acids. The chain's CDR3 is CAISKSTSGGDKTDTQYF. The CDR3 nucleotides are TGTGCCATCAGTAAGTCTACTAGCGGGGGAGATAAAACAGATACGCAGTATTTT.

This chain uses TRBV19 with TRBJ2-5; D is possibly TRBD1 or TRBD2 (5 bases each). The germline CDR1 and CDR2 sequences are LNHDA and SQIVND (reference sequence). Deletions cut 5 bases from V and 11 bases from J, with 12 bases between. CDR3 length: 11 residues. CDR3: CASSPGSRQYF. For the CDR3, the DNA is TGTGCCAGTAGTCCAGGGAGTAGGCAGTACTTC.

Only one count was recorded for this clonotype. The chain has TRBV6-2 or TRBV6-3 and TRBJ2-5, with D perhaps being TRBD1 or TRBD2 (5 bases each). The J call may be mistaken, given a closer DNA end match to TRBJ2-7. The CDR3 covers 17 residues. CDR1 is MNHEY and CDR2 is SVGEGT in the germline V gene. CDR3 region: CASRQPDAGTHLYEQYF. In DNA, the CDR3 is TGTGCCAGCAGACAACCCGACGCCGGGACCCATCTCTACGAGCAGTACTTC.

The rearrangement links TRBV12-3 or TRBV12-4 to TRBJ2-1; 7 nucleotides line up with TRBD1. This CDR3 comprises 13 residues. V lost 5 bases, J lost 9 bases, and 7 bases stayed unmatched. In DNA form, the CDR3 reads TGTGCCAGCAGTATGACAGGGAAGCTTGAGCAGTTCTTC. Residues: CASSMTGKLEQFF.

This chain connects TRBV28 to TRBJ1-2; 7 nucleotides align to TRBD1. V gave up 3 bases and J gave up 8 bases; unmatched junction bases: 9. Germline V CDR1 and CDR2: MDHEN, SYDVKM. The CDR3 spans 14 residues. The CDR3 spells CASSFEGALGGYTF. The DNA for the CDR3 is TGTGCCAGCAGTTTTGAGGGGGCGCTGGGGGGCTACACCTTC.

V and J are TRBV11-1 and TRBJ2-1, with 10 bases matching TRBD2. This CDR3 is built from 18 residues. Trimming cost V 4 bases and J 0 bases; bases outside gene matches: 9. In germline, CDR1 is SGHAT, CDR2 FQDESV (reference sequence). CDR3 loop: CASSSTTSGPSSYNEQFF. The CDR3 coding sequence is TGTGCCAGCAGCTCAACGACTAGCGGGCCGTCCTCCTACAATGAGCAGTTCTTC.

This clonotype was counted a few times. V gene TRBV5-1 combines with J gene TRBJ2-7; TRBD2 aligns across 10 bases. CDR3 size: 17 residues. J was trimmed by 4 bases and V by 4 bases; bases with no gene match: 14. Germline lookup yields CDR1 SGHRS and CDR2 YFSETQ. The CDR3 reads CASSPGGSSGSRYEQYF. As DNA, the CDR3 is TGCGCCAGCAGCCCCGGCGGGTCTAGCGGGAGTCGATACGAGCAGTACTTC.

The CDR3 nucleotides are TGTGCCAGCAGCCCCCTGTCCAGGGGAAGCTCCTACAATGAGCAGTTCTTC. Protein product: CASSPLSRGSSYNEQFF. The chain is built from TRBV4-2 and TRBJ2-1; tentative D call: TRBD1 (6 bases). CDR1 is LGHNA, CDR2 YNFKEQ, per germline. The CDR3 has 17 amino acids. V gave up 4 bases and J gave up 0 bases, with 16 bases separating them.

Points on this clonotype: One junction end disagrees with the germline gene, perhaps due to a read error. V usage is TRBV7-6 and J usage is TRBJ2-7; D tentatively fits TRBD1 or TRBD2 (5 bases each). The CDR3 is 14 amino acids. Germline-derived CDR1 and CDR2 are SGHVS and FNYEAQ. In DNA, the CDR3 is TGTGTCAGCAGCTTTCGTCCGGGGCCTTACGAGCAGTACTTC. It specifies CVSSFRPGPYEQYF. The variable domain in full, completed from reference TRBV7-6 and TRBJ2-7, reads GAGVSQSPRYKVTKRGQDVALRCDPISGHVSLYWYRQALGQGPEFLTYFNYEAQQDKSGLPNDRFSAERPEGSISTLTIQRTEQRDSAMYRCVSSFRPGPYEQYFGPGTRLTVT.

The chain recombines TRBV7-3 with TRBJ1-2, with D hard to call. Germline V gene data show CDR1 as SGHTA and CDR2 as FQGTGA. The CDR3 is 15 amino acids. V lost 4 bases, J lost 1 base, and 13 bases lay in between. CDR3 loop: CASSSSLSSNYGYTF. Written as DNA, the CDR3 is TGTGCCAGCAGCTCAAGCCTGTCTAGTAACTATGGCTACACCTTC.

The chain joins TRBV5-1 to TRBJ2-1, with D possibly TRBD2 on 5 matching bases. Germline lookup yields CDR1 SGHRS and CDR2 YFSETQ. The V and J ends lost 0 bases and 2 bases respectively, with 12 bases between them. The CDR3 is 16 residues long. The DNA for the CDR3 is TGCGCCAGCAGCTTGGTTAGGACTTTAGCCTACAATGAGCAGTTCTTC. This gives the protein CASSLVRTLAYNEQFF.

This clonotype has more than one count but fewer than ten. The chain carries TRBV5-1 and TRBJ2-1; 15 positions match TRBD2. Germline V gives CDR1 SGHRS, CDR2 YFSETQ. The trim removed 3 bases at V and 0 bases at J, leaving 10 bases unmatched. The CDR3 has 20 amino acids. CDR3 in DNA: TGCGCCAGCAGCTCGATGGGACTAGCGGGAGGCCAGAGCTCCTACAATGAGCAGTTCTTC. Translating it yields CASSSMGLAGGQSSYNEQFF.

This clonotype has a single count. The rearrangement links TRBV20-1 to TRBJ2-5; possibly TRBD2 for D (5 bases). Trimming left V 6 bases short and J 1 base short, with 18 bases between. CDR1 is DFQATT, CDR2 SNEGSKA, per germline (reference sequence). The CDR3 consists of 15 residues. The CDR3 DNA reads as TGCAGTGCAGGCCAATGGGAGTGGGGCCAAGAGACCCAGTACTTC. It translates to CSAGQWEWGQETQYF.

CDR3 sequence: CASSTTRDRSGANVLTF. CDR3 DNA: TGTGCCAGCAGCACTACGCGGGACAGGTCTGGGGCCAACGTCCTGACTTTC. The V gene is TRBV11-2, the J gene TRBJ2-6; 8 bases are shared with TRBD1. Per the germline V gene, CDR1 is SGHAT and CDR2 is FQNNGV. The CDR3 totals 17 residues. Germline trimming cut 5 bases from V and 1 base from J; bases unmatched to any gene: 7.

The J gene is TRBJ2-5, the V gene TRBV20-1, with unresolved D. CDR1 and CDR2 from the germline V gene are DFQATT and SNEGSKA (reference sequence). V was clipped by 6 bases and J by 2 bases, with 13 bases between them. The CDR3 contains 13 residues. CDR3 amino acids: CSAQIVIQETQYF. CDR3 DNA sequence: TGCAGTGCCCAGATCGTGATTCAAGAGACCCAGTACTTC.

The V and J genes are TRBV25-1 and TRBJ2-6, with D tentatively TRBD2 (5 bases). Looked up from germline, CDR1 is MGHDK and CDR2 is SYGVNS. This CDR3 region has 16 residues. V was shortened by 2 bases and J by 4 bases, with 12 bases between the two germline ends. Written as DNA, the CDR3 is TGTGCCAGCAGTGAAGTTCGGGGTACCGGGGCCAACGTCCTGACTTTC. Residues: CASSEVRGTGANVLTF. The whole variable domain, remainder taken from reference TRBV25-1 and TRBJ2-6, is EADIYQTPRYLVIGTGKKITLECSQTMGHDKMYWYQQDPGMELHLIHYSYGVNSTEKGDLSSESTVSRIRTEHFPLTLESARPSHTSQYLCASSEVRGTGANVLTFGAGSRLTVL.